There are many counts of the clone carrying this T cell receptor (beta chain). The data stem from a study of lung T cells in sarcoidosis with Löfgren's syndrome. Using its own MiXCR run on the reads, TCRdb lists one record per CDR3 protein. The sample carries 60,000 or so distinct CDR3 sequences, approximately 22% recorded once. The sample comprised CD4+ T cells from PBMCs. The sequence was obtained from a human donor with sarcoidosis (Löfgren's syndrome or another form), or a control subject (not recorded which).

The CDR3 DNA reads as TGTGCCAGCAGCTTACTAACAGGGAACACTGAAGCTTTCTTT. Its protein product is CASSLLTGNTEAFF. This chain uses TRBV7-2 with TRBJ1-1, with D tentatively TRBD1 (5 bases). This CDR3 is built from 14 residues. Germline values: CDR1 SGHTA, CDR2 FQGNSA. The V and J ends lost 2 bases and 1 base respectively, with 8 bases between them.